This TCR beta chain was sequenced during a study of blood T cells in healthy people across ages. Study-wide results and caveats: A strong correlation between TCR beta diversity and naive T cell percentage was seen. PBMC samples, being unsorted, prevented any conclusive comparison of naive and antigen-experienced cells.

The V end lost 3 bases, the J end lost 8 bases, and 13 bases lay between the germline ends. CDR1 and CDR2 (germline): SGHTA, FQGNSA. The CDR3 covers 13 residues. Of note for this clonotype: Its matching antigen is unknown.

With each sample, at least 6 micrograms of total RNA were extracted. Primers used in a second PCR of about 7 to 12 cycles were a sample-barcoded 5' primer and a J-beta primer mix. Each sample yielded at least 2.5 million CDR3-containing paired-end reads. TCRdb re-called the 5' RACE reads with MiXCR, one entry per CDR3 protein. Altogether around 1,800,000 distinct CDR3 sequences are present, about 39% being singletons, with the ten largest covering more than 20%. The V call is TRBV7-2, the J call TRBJ1-1; D unresolved. The material sequenced was blood. This TCR came from a human donor in good health. The CDR3 DNA follows: TGTGCCAGCAGCTTGCTAGTTGAATCGGAAGCTTTCTTT. Encoded protein: CASSLLVESEAFF.